The 3 T cell receptor beta chains below come from one sample, sequenced in a study of CD8+CD57+ T cells in acquired aplastic anemia. Genomic DNA constituted the template upon which TCR beta VDJ and CDR3 profiling was performed. Each CDR3 protein gets one entry after TCRdb re-called the reads with MiXCR. This repertoire shows 65,000 or so distinct CDR3 sequences, about 56% found once; its top ten account for 2% to 2.5%. The sequenced sample consisted of sorted CD4+, CD8+, or CD8+CD57+ T cells (not recorded which) from PBMCs. Every receptor here comes from a human donor in good health, serving as a control.

This clonotype came up once. This sequence joins TRBV6-1 and TRBJ2-3, with 9 bases fitting TRBD2. The V segment lost 6 bases and the J segment 1 base; nucleotides outside the gene matches: 2. This CDR3 contains 14 residues. Germline assignment: CDR1 MNHNS and CDR2 SASEGT. The CDR3 loop is CASRLAGRTDTQYF. The CDR3 region has the DNA TGTGCCAGCAGACTAGCGGGCCGCACAGATACGCAGTATTTT.

This clonotype has at least ten counts. The chain has TRBV5-1 and TRBJ2-1, with 9 bases that match TRBD1. Germline lookup yields CDR1 SGHRS and CDR2 YFSETQ. This CDR3 comprises 15 residues. V shed 5 bases, J shed 1 base, and the junction held 4 bases outside the gene matches. Here the CDR3 DNA reads TGCGCCAGCAGTGCAGGACAGGGGTCCTACAATGAGCAGTTCTTC. Protein sequence: CASSAGQGSYNEQFF. Full variable domain (outside the CDR3, taken from reference TRBV5-1 and TRBJ2-1): KAGVTQTPRYLIKTRGQQVTLSCSPISGHRSVSWYQQTPGQGLQFLFEYFSETQRNKGNFPGRFSGRQFSNSRSEMNVSTLELGDSALYLCASSAGQGSYNEQFFGPGTRLTVL.

The chain joins TRBV19 to TRBJ2-2, with TRBD1 identical over 8 bases. With 3 bases clipped from V and 0 bases from J, the junction kept 3 bases outside the gene matches. Germline values: CDR1 LNHDA, CDR2 SQIVND (reference sequence). The CDR3 extends over 16 amino acids. CDR3 sequence: CASSMVQGANTGELFF. The CDR3 nucleotides read TGTGCCAGTAGTATGGTACAGGGGGCGAACACCGGGGAGCTGTTTTTT.